This note documents a single T cell receptor beta chain sequence. V was pared by 8 bases and J by 9 bases, with 20 bases between. The CDR3 spans 14 residues. The V gene's germline CDR1 is SNHLY and CDR2 FYNNEI. This entry is derived from a study of shared clonotypes between healthy human individuals. TCRdb's copy holds only in-frame clones and misses some; the assay was immunoSEQ multiplex PCR. The sample holds more than 1.2 million clones, just under 99% seen once. The V and J genes are TRBV2 and TRBJ2-1, with D perhaps TRBD2 (7 bases). The source is a young man in good health. Source material: naive CD4+ T cells sorted from blood. The subset here: CD45RA+ positively selected. CDR3 in DNA: TGTGCCAGCTCACTTATTCGCGGGGGCGGTGAGCAGTTCTTC. Amino acids: CASSLIRGGGEQFF.